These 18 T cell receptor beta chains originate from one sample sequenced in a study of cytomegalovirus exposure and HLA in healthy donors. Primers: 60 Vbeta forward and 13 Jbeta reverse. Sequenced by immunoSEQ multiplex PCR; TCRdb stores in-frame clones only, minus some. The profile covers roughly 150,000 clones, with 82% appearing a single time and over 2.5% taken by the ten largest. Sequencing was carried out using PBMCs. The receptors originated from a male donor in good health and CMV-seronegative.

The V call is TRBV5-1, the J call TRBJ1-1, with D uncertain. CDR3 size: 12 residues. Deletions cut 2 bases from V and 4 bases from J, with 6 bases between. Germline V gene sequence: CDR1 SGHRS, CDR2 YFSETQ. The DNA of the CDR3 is TGCGCCAGCAGCTTTGTCGGCACTGAAGCTTTCTTT. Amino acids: CASSFVGTEAFF. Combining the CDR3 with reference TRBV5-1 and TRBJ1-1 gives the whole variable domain KAGVTQTPRYLIKTRGQQVTLSCSPISGHRSVSWYQQTPGQGLQFLFEYFSETQRNKGNFPGRFSGRQFSNSRSEMNVSTLELGDSALYLCASSFVGTEAFFGQGTRLTVV.

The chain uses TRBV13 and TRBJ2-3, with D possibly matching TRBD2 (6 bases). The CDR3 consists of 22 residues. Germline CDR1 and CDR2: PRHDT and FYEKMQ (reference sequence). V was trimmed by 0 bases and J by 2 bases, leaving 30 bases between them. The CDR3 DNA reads TGTGCCAGCAGCTTAGGGGATTTAGCCGACCCCCTAGCGACCGCGACCACAGATACGCAGTATTTT. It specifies CASSLGDLADPLATATTDTQYF.

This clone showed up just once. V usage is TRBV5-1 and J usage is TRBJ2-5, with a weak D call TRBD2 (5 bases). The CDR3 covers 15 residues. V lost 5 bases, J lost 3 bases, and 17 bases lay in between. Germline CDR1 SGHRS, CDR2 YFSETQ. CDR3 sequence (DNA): TGCGCCAGCAGTTACACCGGGATTACGGAAGAGACCCAGTACTTC. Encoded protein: CASSYTGITEETQYF.

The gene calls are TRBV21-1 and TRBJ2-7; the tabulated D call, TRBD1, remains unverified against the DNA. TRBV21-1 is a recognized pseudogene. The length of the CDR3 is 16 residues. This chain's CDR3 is CASSNPRDRAFYEQYF. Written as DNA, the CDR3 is TGTGCCAGCAGCAACCCTCGGGACAGGGCATTCTACGAGCAGTACTTC.

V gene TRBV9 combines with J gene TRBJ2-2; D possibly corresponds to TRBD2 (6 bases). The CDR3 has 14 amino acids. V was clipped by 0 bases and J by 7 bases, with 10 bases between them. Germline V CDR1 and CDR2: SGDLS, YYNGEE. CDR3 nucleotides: TGTGCCAGCAGCGTAGGACTAGGAGGCGGGGAGCTGTTTTTT. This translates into CASSVGLGGGELFF.

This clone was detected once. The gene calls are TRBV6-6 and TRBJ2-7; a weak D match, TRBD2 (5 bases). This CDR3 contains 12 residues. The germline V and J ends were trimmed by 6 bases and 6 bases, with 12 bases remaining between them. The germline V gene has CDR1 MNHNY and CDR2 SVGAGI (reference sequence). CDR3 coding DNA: TGTGCCAGCAGATACGGAGGAGGCGAGCAGTACTTC. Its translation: CASRYGGGEQYF.

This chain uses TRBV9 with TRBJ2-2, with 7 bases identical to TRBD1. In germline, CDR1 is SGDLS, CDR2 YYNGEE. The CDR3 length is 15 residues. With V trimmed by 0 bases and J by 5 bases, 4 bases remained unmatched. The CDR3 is CASSVDGTATGELFF. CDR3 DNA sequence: TGTGCCAGCAGCGTAGACGGGACAGCTACCGGGGAGCTGTTTTTT.

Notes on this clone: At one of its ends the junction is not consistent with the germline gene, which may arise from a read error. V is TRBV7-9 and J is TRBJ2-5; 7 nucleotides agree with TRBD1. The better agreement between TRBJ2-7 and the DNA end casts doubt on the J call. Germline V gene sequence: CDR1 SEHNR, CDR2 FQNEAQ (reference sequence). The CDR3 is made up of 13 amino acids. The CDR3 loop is CASSLGGRGEQYF. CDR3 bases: TGCGCCAGCAGCTTAGGGGGCAGGGGCGAGCAGTACTTC.

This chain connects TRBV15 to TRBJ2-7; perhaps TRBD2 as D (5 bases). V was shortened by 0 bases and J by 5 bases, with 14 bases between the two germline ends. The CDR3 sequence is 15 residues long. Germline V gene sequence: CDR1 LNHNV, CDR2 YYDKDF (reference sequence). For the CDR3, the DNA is TGTGCCACCAGCAGAGACAGACTAACGTGGGACGAGCAGTACTTC. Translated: CATSRDRLTWDEQYF.

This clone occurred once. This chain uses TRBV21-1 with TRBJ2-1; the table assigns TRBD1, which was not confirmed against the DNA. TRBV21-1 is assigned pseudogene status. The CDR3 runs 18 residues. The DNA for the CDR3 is TGTGCCAGCAGCAAACCCGATGACGGGACAATCTCCTACAATGAGCAGTTCTTC. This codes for CASSKPDDGTISYNEQFF.

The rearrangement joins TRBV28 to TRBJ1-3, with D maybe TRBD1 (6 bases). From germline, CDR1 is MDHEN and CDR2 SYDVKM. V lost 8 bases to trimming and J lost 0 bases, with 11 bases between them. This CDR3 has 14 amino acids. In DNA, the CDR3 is TGTGCCAGCTTGACAGGCGACTCTGGAAACACCATATATTTT. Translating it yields CASLTGDSGNTIYF.

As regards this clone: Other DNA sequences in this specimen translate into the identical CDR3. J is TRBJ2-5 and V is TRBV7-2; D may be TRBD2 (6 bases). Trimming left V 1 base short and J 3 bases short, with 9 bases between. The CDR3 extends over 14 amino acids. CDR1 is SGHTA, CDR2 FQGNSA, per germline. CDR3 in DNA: TGTGCCAGCAGCTTAGGGGGCGGGAAAGAGACCCAGTACTTC. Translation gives CASSLGGGKETQYF.

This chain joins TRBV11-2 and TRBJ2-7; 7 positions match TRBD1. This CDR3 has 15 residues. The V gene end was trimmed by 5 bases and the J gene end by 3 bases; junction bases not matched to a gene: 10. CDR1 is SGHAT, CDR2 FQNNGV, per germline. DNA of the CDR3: TGTGCCAGCAGCCCCGGTCGAGGGGGCAGCTACGAGCAGTACTTC. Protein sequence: CASSPGRGGSYEQYF.

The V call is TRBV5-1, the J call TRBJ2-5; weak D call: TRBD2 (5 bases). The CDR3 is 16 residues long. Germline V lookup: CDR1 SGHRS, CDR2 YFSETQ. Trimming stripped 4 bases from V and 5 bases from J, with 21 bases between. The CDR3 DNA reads TGCGCCAGCAGCCTTGGAGCGGACCCGAGATGGGAGACCCAGTACTTC. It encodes CASSLGADPRWETQYF.

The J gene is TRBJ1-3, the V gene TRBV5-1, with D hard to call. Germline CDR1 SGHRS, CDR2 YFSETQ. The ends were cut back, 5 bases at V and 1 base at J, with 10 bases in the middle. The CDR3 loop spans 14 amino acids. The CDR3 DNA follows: TGCGCCAGCAGTGTTAGAGGGTCTGGAAACACCATATATTTT. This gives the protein CASSVRGSGNTIYF. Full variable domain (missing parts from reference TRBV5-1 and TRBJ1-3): KAGVTQTPRYLIKTRGQQVTLSCSPISGHRSVSWYQQTPGQGLQFLFEYFSETQRNKGNFPGRFSGRQFSNSRSEMNVSTLELGDSALYLCASSVRGSGNTIYFGEGSWLTVV.

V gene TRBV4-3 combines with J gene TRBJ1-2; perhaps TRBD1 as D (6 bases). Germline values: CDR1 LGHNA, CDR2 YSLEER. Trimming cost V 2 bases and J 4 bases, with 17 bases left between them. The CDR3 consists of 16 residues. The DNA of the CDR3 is TGCGCCAGCAGCCAATACTCGGGGGGGGCCCTCTATGGCTACACCTTC. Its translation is CASSQYSGGALYGYTF.

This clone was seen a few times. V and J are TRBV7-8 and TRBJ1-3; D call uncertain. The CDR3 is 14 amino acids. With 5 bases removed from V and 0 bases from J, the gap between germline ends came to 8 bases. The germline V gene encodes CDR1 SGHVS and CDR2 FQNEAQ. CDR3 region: CASSLGVSGNTIYF. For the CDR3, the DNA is TGTGCCAGCAGCCTCGGAGTCTCTGGAAACACCATATATTTT.

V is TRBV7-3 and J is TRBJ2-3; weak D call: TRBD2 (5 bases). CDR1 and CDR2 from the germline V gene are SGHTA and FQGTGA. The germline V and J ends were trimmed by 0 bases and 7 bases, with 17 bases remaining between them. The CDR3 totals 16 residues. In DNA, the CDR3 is TGTGCCAGCAGCTTAACCGCGGGTTCCGTCGCAAATACGCAGTATTTT. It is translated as CASSLTAGSVANTQYF.